This T cell receptor beta chain stems from a study of blood T cell repertoires in COVID-19 (dated by TCRdb to the early 2020s). About the full investigation: Samples from collaborators originated in the United States, Italy and Spain and spanned both the acute and convalescent phases of COVID-19. The material from the prospective study consisted of cDNA or gDNA derived from T cells, B-cell-depleted T cells, or PBMCs. Subjects who had been exposed to COVID-19, were actively infected with it, or had recovered from it provided the deeply sampled blood TCRbeta repertoires that made up the dataset. The repertoires were made available in a free public database intended to serve as a resource for research on the immune response to SARS-CoV-2. The samples were drawn from two sources: the first 160 participants of the ongoing ImmuneRACE study, and 950 to 1,500 subjects contributed by 6 global collaborators. Sample metadata almost always included a de-identified subject ID, COVID-19 status, age in years and sex. Where HLA class I and class II types were available, the types were taken from metadata supplied by the sample provider, not from assay-based typing.

The V end gives up 3 bases and the J end 2 bases, leaving 11 bases in the junction not matched to a gene. CDR1 is given as PRHDT and CDR2 as FYEKMQ, both from the germline V gene (reference sequence). The CDR3, from cysteine to phenylalanine, totals 18 residues. Only the CDR3 part of the read is kept: 54 bases, read in frame from the first base. Results and caveats for the whole study, not just this receptor: Clinical and demographic metadata were provided uncurated, with the amount varying by source and participant.

TCRbeta CDR3 regions were amplified from genomic DNA by means of the immunoSEQ Assay, a bias-controlled multiplex PCR. On the study's bioinformatics: The number of nucleated cells in each sample was estimated from the amplification of reference gene primers within the assay. Sequence reads were collapsed and filtered to measure the absolute abundance of every unique TCRbeta CDR3 rearrangement. Productive Simpson clonality was computed per sample as the square root of Simpson's diversity index over productive rearrangements. As stored in TCRdb, this immuneACCESS dataset retains in-frame rearrangements with V and J assigned. A fraction of the clones does not appear; measured against another copy, unresolved V genes explain less than half of the discrepancy, and the remainder lacks a known reason. That table supplies the V and J calls and clone size; D and trimming were determined from the DNA. Within this sample are some 95,000 clones, with 76% of them counted one time only. The ten largest clones capture around 7% of the sample.

As for this clone: Its binding antigen is unknown. Base-call qualities are not available, and no considerably larger clone is one nucleotide away.

The collaborating institutions used their own protocols to collect whole blood in K2EDTA tubes. For TCRbeta analysis, collaborators shipped samples in one of three forms: frozen whole blood, isolated PBMCs, or DNA extracted from either of those sample types. The source material was peripheral blood. This clonotype was obtained from a man aged 70-80 years with acute or convalescent COVID-19. The sequence is built from TRBV13 and TRBJ1-3; 9 middle bases align to TRBD1. The nucleotide sequence reads TGTGCCAGCAGCTTGGGGACAGGGTGGTCTTATCCTGGAAACACCATATATTTT. Its protein reads: CASSLGTGWSYPGNTIYF.